What follows is one T cell receptor (beta chain) and its context. Its antigen is unknown. Described time point: week 23, last vaccination. Doses comprised 300 ug of mutant IDH1 20-mer peptide each, plus topical imiquimod. The data stem from a study of a mutant IDH1 vaccine in newly diagnosed glioma. CDR3 length: 16 residues. CDR1 and CDR2 from the germline V gene are LGHNA and YNFKEQ. J lost 3 bases, V lost 4 bases, and 9 bases had no gene match. Clones were sequenced by immunoSEQ multiplex PCR, and TCRdb holds only the in-frame ones, with some missing. The data hold about 82,000 clones, with 75% to 85% observed a single time.

The clonotype was recovered from a man in his thirties or forties with glioma. Some clones in this sample may be carry-over from other donors' samples. The chain has TRBV4-2 and TRBJ2-1; the match to TRBD2 covers 7 bases. The sample here was PBMCs, taken from a glioma patient whose treatment included an IDH1 peptide vaccine. CDR3 DNA sequence: TGTGCCAGCAGCCCTAGATCAGCGGGGCTCTACAATGAGCAGTTCTTC. This gives the protein CASSPRSAGLYNEQFF.